This TCR beta chain was sequenced during a study of technical replicates of blood from a handful of donors. The data were produced by immunoSEQ multiplex PCR, yet TCRdb's version contains in-frame clones alone and is incomplete. The table shows about 69,000 clones, with 88% occurring only once. V was clipped by 4 bases and J by 5 bases; unmatched bases: 3. CDR1 is SGHNT and CDR2 is YYREEE in the germline V gene (reference sequence). The CDR3 consists of 14 residues. Sequenced: PBMCs. This receptor was taken from a human donor in good health. Some clones in this sample may be carry-over from other donors' samples. The gene calls are TRBV5-4 and TRBJ2-5, with 12 positions matching TRBD2. This chain's CDR3 is CASSPGTSGETQYF. The CDR3, as DNA: TGTGCCAGCAGCCCTGGGACTAGCGGGGAGACCCAGTACTTC.